These T cell receptor beta chains were read from a single sample in a study of blood T cell repertoires in COVID-19. Sequenced by immunoSEQ multiplex PCR; TCRdb stores in-frame clones only, minus some. This sample yields about 320,000 clones, of which under 90% are seen a single time; 8.5% to 12% belongs to the top ten. Material for sequencing was PBMCs or T cells enriched from blood (not recorded which). All receptors derive from a woman aged 18-29 years who had recovered from COVID-19. Each CDR3 is given with its conserved first and last residue. Each record gives: D gene, V gene, clone size, J gene, CDR3 protein, CDR3 DNA. The D gene is left open where the match is weak. Clone size is stated in some rows and not others, as once, few, many or a class when expanded.

>TRBD1|TRBV13|once|TRBJ1-6
CASSSRPKDRGTPLHF
TGTGCCAGCAGCTCCCGACCCAAGGACAGGGGTACACCCCTCCACTTT
>NA|TRBV11-2|few|TRBJ2-3
CASSFQNTDTQYF
TGTGCCAGCAGCTTCCAGAACACAGATACGCAGTATTTT
>NA|TRBV4-1|few|TRBJ1-5
CASSQEEGRRPYSNQPQHF
TGCGCCAGCAGCCAAGAGGAGGGCCGGAGGCCATATAGCAATCAGCCCCAGCATTTT
>TRBD2|TRBV30|NA|TRBJ2-1
CAWSELAGGPLGEQFF
TGTGCCTGGAGTGAACTAGCGGGAGGGCCCCTGGGGGAGCAGTTCTTC
>TRBD2|TRBV9|once|TRBJ2-3
CASSVAGGVTDTQYF
TGTGCCAGCAGCGTTGCCGGGGGGGTCACAGATACGCAGTATTTT
>TRBD2|TRBV7-8|NA|TRBJ2-1
CASSFGGAFYNEQFF
TGTGCCAGCAGCTTCGGGGGGGCCTTCTACAATGAGCAGTTCTTC
>NA|TRBV30|NA|TRBJ2-5
CAWSQIRGVRGQETQYF
TGTGCCTGGAGCCAAATACGGGGTGTTCGGGGACAAGAGACCCAGTACTTC
>NA|TRBV24-1|NA|TRBJ2-3
CATKATGTDTQYF
TGTGCCACCAAGGCCACAGGAACAGATACGCAGTATTTT
>NA|TRBV24-1|NA|TRBJ2-1
CATSDSGQSSYNEQFF
TGTGCCACCAGTGATAGCGGTCAGAGCTCCTACAATGAGCAGTTCTTC
>NA|TRBV7-8|NA|TRBJ2-5
CASSLKVGSIQETQYF
TGTGCCAGCAGCCTCAAAGTGGGCAGTATTCAAGAGACCCAGTACTTC
>NA|TRBV7-8|NA|TRBJ2-7
CASSFLGQRYEQYF
TGTGCCAGCAGCTTCCTCGGACAGCGCTACGAGCAGTACTTC
>TRBD2|TRBV30|NA|TRBJ2-3
CAVTERESPTDTQYF
TGTGCCGTTACGGAGCGGGAGAGCCCCACAGATACGCAGTATTTT
>TRBD1|TRBV4-1|NA|TRBJ1-5
CASSPGQGANQPQHF
TGCGCCAGCAGCCCGGGACAGGGGGCAAACCAGCCCCAGCATTTT
>NA|TRBV21-1|NA|TRBJ1-4
CATSRGNEKLFF
TGTGCCACCTCGCGAGGGAATGAAAAACTGTTTTTT